The clone carrying this TCR beta chain was seen a handful of times. Its antigen is unknown. A single record per CDR3 protein comes from TCRdb applying MiXCR to the 5' RACE reads. Of hundreds of thousands of distinct CDR3 sequences listed, around 9.6% are singletons. This entry belongs to a study of identical twins. Study-wide findings and caveats: Because invariant MAIT and iNKT cells could be present, zero-insertion analyses could be partly confounded. Fewer insertions were carried by abundant cord blood beta clonotypes, but none was seen in memory repertoires. Out-of-frame alpha sequences common to twins exhibited a surplus of low generation probability. Not following the same donors, the study drew its conclusions from cross-sectional statistical analysis.

CDR1 SGHDT and CDR2 YYEEEE come from the germline V gene. The CDR3 spans 14 residues. Between the trimmed V and J ends, which lost 4 bases and 5 bases, there was a span of 15 bases. The rearrangement joins TRBV5-6 to TRBJ2-5; D gene unclear. The sequence was obtained from a woman between 18 and 30 years old in good health. Sequenced sample: memory (CD45RO+) T cells sorted from blood. The CDR3 sequence is CASSPDGRTETQYF. CDR3 nucleotide sequence: TGTGCCAGCAGCCCCGATGGCCGGACGGAGACCCAGTACTTC.